A selection of T cell receptor beta chains follows, all from one sample in a study of blood T cells in healthy people across ages. Each CDR3 protein is one row after TCRdb ran MiXCR on the 5' RACE reads. The data show about 1.1 million distinct CDR3 sequences, with roughly two fifths seen just once and around 13% held by the top ten. The sample taken for sequencing was blood. The origin of the receptors is a young man in good health. Each CDR3 is given with its conserved first and last residue. The order of the fields is clone size, J gene, D gene, V gene, CDR3 DNA, CDR3 protein. D genes are given only for firm matches. Expanded clones are given a class, and other clones once, few, many or no size at all.

abundance: .; j_gene: TRBJ1-2; d_gene: .; v_gene: TRBV4-1; CDR3nt: TGCGCCAGCAGCCAAGATCGAGACAGTGGAGGCTACACCTTC; CDR3aa: CASSQDRDSGGYTF
abundance: .; j_gene: TRBJ2-3; d_gene: .; v_gene: TRBV6-2/TRBV6-3; CDR3nt: TGTGCCAGTAGTTCTTTCGGGGATACGCAGTATTTT; CDR3aa: CASSSFGDTQYF
abundance: .; j_gene: TRBJ1-4; d_gene: .; v_gene: TRBV4-3; CDR3nt: TGCGCCAGCAGCCAAGATCAAGGGGATGAAAAACTGTTTTTT; CDR3aa: CASSQDQGDEKLFF
abundance: few; j_gene: TRBJ1-1; d_gene: .; v_gene: TRBV4-1; CDR3nt: TGCGCCAGCAGCCTTACCCCCGGGGCGAACACTGAAGCTTTCTTT; CDR3aa: CASSLTPGANTEAFF
abundance: .; j_gene: TRBJ2-5; d_gene: TRBD1; v_gene: TRBV10-3; CDR3nt: TGTGCCATCAGTGATGCAGGGGGCCACGGGGAAGAGACCCAGTACTTC; CDR3aa: CAISDAGGHGEETQYF
abundance: .; j_gene: TRBJ2-1; d_gene: .; v_gene: TRBV7-9; CDR3nt: TGTGCCAGCAGCTTAGGGGGTAGCGCAGCTGAGCAGTTCTTC; CDR3aa: CASSLGGSAAEQFF
abundance: .; j_gene: TRBJ2-5; d_gene: .; v_gene: TRBV29-1; CDR3nt: TGCAGCGTTGAAGCGGACAGCCAAGAGACCCAGTACTTC; CDR3aa: CSVEADSQETQYF
abundance: few; j_gene: TRBJ2-1; d_gene: .; v_gene: TRBV6-5; CDR3nt: TGTGCCAGCAGTTACTCGAGTAGGGGGTCTCGGTTCTTC; CDR3aa: CASSYSSRGSRFF
abundance: many; j_gene: TRBJ1-1; d_gene: .; v_gene: TRBV2; CDR3nt: TGTGCCAGCAGTGAATTCGGTCAGACGAACACTGAAGCTTTCTTT; CDR3aa: CASSEFGQTNTEAFF
abundance: once; j_gene: TRBJ2-1; d_gene: .; v_gene: TRBV6-5; CDR3nt: TGTGCCAGCAGTTACTCCCTCTGGGGGCTCAACAATGAGCCGTTCTTC; CDR3aa: CASSYSLWGLNNEPFF
abundance: .; j_gene: TRBJ2-3; d_gene: TRBD2; v_gene: TRBV9; CDR3nt: TGTGCCAGCAGCGTAGAGGCGGGGGGGCCGGCGGATACGCAGTATTTT; CDR3aa: CASSVEAGGPADTQYF
abundance: few; j_gene: TRBJ1-2; d_gene: .; v_gene: TRBV29-1; CDR3nt: TGCAGCGTTGGGGGCAGTGATGGCTACACCTTC; CDR3aa: CSVGGSDGYTF
abundance: .; j_gene: TRBJ1-2; d_gene: TRBD1; v_gene: TRBV6-4; CDR3nt: TGTGCCAGCAGTGACTCGGGACAGGGGTTAGATGGCTACACCTTC; CDR3aa: CASSDSGQGLDGYTF
abundance: .; j_gene: TRBJ2-2; d_gene: TRBD1; v_gene: TRBV9; CDR3nt: TGTGCCAGCAGCACTACAGGGGTGGCCGGGGAGCTGTTTTTT; CDR3aa: CASSTTGVAGELFF
abundance: once; j_gene: TRBJ2-3; d_gene: .; v_gene: TRBV6-4; CDR3nt: TGTGCCAGCAGTGCTGAACTGAGCACAGATACGCAGTATTTT; CDR3aa: CASSAELSTDTQYF
abundance: few; j_gene: TRBJ1-2; d_gene: .; v_gene: TRBV7-2; CDR3nt: TGTGCCAGCAGCTTAGAAGTCGGGTCGATAGAACTATATGGCTACACCTTC; CDR3aa: CASSLEVGSIELYGYTF
abundance: .; j_gene: TRBJ1-2; d_gene: .; v_gene: TRBV7-9; CDR3nt: TGTGCCAGCAGCCAAAGGGAGGACTCAAACTATGGCTACACCTTC; CDR3aa: CASSQREDSNYGYTF
abundance: .; j_gene: TRBJ2-3; d_gene: TRBD2; v_gene: TRBV27; CDR3nt: TGTGCCAGCAGTTCTAGCGGGTACACAGATACGCAGTATTTT; CDR3aa: CASSSSGYTDTQYF